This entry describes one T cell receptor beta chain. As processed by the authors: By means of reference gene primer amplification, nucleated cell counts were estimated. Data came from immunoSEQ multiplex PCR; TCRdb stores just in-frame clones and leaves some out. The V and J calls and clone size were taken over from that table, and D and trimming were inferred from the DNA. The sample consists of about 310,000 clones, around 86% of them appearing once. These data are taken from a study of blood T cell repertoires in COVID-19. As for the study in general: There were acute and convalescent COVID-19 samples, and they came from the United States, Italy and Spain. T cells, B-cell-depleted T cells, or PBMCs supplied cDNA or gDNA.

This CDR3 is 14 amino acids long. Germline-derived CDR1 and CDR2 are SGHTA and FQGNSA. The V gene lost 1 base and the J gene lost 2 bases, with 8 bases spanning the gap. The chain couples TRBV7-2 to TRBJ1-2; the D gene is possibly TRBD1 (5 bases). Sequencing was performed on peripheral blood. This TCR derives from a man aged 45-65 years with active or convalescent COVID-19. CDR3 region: CASSLDRTNYGYTF. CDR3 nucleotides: TGTGCCAGCAGCTTAGACAGGACAAACTATGGCTACACCTTC.